This is a list of T cell receptor beta chains from one sample in a study of blood T cell repertoires in COVID-19. Sequencing used immunoSEQ multiplex PCR; TCRdb keeps in-frame clones, though not all of them. This sample has around 99,000 clones; over 75% occur once, and the top ten carry 5.5% to 8%. What was sequenced was peripheral blood. The receptors come from a woman aged 50 to 65 with acute or convalescent COVID-19. CDR3s include the opening cysteine and the closing phenylalanine or tryptophan. Fields, in order: clone size, J gene, D gene, V gene, CDR3 protein, CDR3 DNA. D genes are given only for firm matches. Expanded clones get a size class; other rows say once, few or many, or leave the size out.

NA | TRBJ1-2 | NA | TRBV5-5 | CASSSWGDYGYTF | TGTGCCAGCAGCTCCTGGGGAGACTATGGCTACACCTTC
once | TRBJ1-5 | NA | TRBV5-6 | CASTLGRNQPQHF | TGTGCCAGCACCCTGGGGCGGAATCAGCCCCAGCATTTT
NA | TRBJ1-6 | TRBD1 | TRBV6-4 | CASRGQGDSPLHF | TGTGCCAGCAGGGGACAGGGGGATTCACCCCTCCACTTT
NA | TRBJ1-5 | NA | TRBV30 | CAWSVKGSSNQPQHF | TGTGCCTGGAGTGTAAAGGGGTCTTCCAATCAGCCCCAGCATTTT
NA | TRBJ2-7 | TRBD1 | TRBV5-1 | CASTPDRGRGEQYF | TGCGCCAGCACACCAGACAGGGGAAGGGGAGAGCAGTACTTC
NA | TRBJ2-2 | TRBD1 | TRBV9 | CASSPWTGGIGELFF | TGTGCCAGCAGCCCCTGGACAGGGGGCATCGGGGAGCTGTTTTTT
NA | TRBJ2-2 | NA | TRBV6-6 | CASRERNTGELFF | TGTGCCAGCAGGGAGCGGAACACCGGGGAGCTGTTTTTT
NA | TRBJ2-1 | TRBD2 | TRBV18 | CASSPTAREYEQFF | TGTGCCAGCTCACCAACCGCGCGGGAGTATGAGCAGTTCTTC
once | TRBJ2-3 | NA | TRBV19 | CASSIRLERGTDTQYF | TGTGCCAGTAGTATAAGACTAGAGAGAGGCACAGATACGCAGTATTTT
NA | TRBJ1-5 | NA | TRBV7-9 | CASSFSTGRGGSNQPQHF | TGTGCCAGCAGCTTTAGCACAGGGAGAGGTGGAAGCAATCAGCCCCAGCATTTT
NA | TRBJ1-2 | TRBD1 | TRBV6-5 | CAVRPGGSYGYTF | TGTGCCGTGCGCCCAGGGGGCAGCTATGGCTACACCTTC
NA | TRBJ2-1 | TRBD2 | TRBV3-1/TRBV3-2 | CASSHSYSGGRDEQFF | TGTGCCAGCAGCCACTCTTATAGCGGGGGTAGAGATGAGCAGTTCTTC
NA | TRBJ1-2 | NA | TRBV6-6 | CASSYREHGYTF | TGTGCCAGCAGTTACAGGGAGCATGGCTACACCTTC
NA | TRBJ1-2 | TRBD1 | TRBV19 | CASSRTGPANYGYTF | TGTGCCAGTAGTCGGACAGGGCCCGCGAACTATGGCTACACCTTC
NA | TRBJ2-3 | TRBD2 | TRBV9 | CASSPWTSQSTDTQYF | TGTGCCAGCAGCCCCTGGACTAGCCAAAGCACAGATACGCAGTATTTT
NA | TRBJ2-3 | TRBD1 | TRBV29-1 | CSVGGQNTDTQYF | TGCAGCGTTGGGGGACAGAACACAGATACGCAGTATTTT
NA | TRBJ1-1 | NA | TRBV30 | CAWSKNSEAFF | TGTGCCTGGAGCAAGAACAGTGAAGCTTTCTTT
NA | TRBJ2-7 | TRBD2 | TRBV4-1 | CASSLPGVLGGEQYF | TGCGCCAGCAGCCTTCCGGGAGTCTTGGGAGGGGAGCAGTACTTC
NA | TRBJ2-7 | NA | TRBV7-8 | CASSYREMGEQYF | TGTGCCAGCAGTTACCGGGAGATGGGCGAGCAGTACTTC
NA | TRBJ1-3 | NA | TRBV6-1 | CASSEMTATGNTIYF | TGTGCCAGCAGTGAAATGACAGCTACTGGAAACACCATATATTTT
NA | TRBJ1-1 | NA | TRBV10-3 | CAISEISNTEAFF | TGTGCCATCAGTGAGATCTCGAACACTGAAGCTTTCTTT
once | TRBJ1-1 | NA | TRBV6-6 | CASRTQGGTEAFF | TGTGCCAGCAGGACTCAAGGGGGCACTGAAGCTTTCTTT
NA | TRBJ1-2 | NA | TRBV19 | CASNTRDNSYTF | TGTGCCAGTAACACCCGAGACAATAGCTACACCTTC
NA | TRBJ2-3 | NA | TRBV21-1 | CASSKGPSGGCTDTQYF | TGTGCCAGCAGCAAAGGCCCTAGCGGGGGGTGCACAGATACGCAGTATTTT
NA | TRBJ2-7 | NA | TRBV5-1 | CASSLTGPEQYF | TGCGCCAGCAGCTTGACAGGGCCCGAGCAGTACTTC
NA | TRBJ1-1 | TRBD1 | TRBV10-3 | CAIRGDSRNTEAFF | TGTGCCATCAGGGGGGACAGCCGGAACACTGAAGCTTTCTTT
few | TRBJ1-2 | NA | TRBV12-3/TRBV12-4 | CASSLAREGGYTF | TGTGCCAGCAGTTTAGCCAGGGAAGGCGGCTACACCTTC
NA | TRBJ1-1 | TRBD1 | TRBV18 | CASSPSRQGNTEAFF | TGTGCCAGCTCACCATCCCGACAGGGGAACACTGAAGCTTTCTTT
NA | TRBJ1-5 | TRBD1 | TRBV19 | CASNAGQGDRGNQPQHF | TGTGCCAGCAACGCTGGACAGGGGGATCGGGGCAATCAGCCCCAGCATTTT